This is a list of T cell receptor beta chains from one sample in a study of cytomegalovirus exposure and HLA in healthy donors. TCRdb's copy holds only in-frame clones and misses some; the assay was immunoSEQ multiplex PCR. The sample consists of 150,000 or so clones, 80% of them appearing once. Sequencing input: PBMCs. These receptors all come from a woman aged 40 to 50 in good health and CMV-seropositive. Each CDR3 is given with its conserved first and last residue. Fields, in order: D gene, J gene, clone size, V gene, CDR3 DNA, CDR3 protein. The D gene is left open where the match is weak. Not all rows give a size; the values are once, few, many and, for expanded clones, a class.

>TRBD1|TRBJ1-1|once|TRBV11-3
TGTGCCAGCAGCTCCAGACAGGGGGCGATCACTGAAGCTTTCTTT
CASSSRQGAITEAFF
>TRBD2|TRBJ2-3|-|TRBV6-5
TGTGCCAGCAGCCTAGCGGGAGCCGGAACAGATACGCAGTATTTT
CASSLAGAGTDTQYF
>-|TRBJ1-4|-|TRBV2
TGTGCCAGCAGTCCACAGGGTCTTAATGAAAAACTGTTTTTT
CASSPQGLNEKLFF
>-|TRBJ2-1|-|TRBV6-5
TGTGCCACCTACCTCGGGGAGAACAATGAGCAGTTCTTC
CATYLGENNEQFF
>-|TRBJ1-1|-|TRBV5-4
TGTGCCAGCAGGCCCGGGAATATGAACACTGAAGCTTTCTTT
CASRPGNMNTEAFF
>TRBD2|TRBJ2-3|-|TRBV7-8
TGTGCCAGCAGTCAACTAGCGGGAGCTACCACAGATACGCAGTATTTT
CASSQLAGATTDTQYF
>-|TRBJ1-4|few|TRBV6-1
TGTGCCAGCAGTGATAAAACAACTAATGAAAAACTGTTTTTT
CASSDKTTNEKLFF
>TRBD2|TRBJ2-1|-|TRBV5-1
TGCGCCAGCAGCTCTTTCCCCGAAGGCGCGGGAGGGCCCTACAATGAGCAGTTCTTC
CASSSFPEGAGGPYNEQFF
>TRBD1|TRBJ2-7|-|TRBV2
TGTGCCAGCAGTGAGCCGGACAGGAACGAGCAGTACTTC
CASSEPDRNEQYF
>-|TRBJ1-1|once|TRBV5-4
TGTGCCAGCAGCCCGGGACACCAACTGAACACTGAAGCTTTCTTT
CASSPGHQLNTEAFF
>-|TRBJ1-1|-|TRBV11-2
TGTGCCAGCAGCTCGGACAGTGGAGCGAACACTGAAGCTTTCTTT
CASSSDSGANTEAFF
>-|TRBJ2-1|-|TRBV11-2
TGTGCCAGCAGCTCTAGCACTGCGCAGTTCTTC
CASSSSTAQFF
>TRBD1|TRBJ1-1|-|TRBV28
TGTGCCAGCAGCCGTTCAGGGGGATGGAACACTGAAGCTTTCTTT
CASSRSGGWNTEAFF
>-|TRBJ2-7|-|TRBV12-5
TGTGCTAGTGGTTTGGTCCCAACCTACGAGCAGTACTTC
CASGLVPTYEQYF
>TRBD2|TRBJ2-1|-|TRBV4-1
TGCGCCAGCAGCCAAGATTTGGCGACTAGCCCCTCCAATGAGCAGTTCTTC
CASSQDLATSPSNEQFF
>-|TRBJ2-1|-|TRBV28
TGTGCCAGCAGTTACGAGTATCTCTACAATGAGCAGTTCTTC
CASSYEYLYNEQFF
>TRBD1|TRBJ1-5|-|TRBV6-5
TGTGCCAGCAGTTACGGCAGGGGGGGCAATCAGCCCCAGCATTTT
CASSYGRGGNQPQHF